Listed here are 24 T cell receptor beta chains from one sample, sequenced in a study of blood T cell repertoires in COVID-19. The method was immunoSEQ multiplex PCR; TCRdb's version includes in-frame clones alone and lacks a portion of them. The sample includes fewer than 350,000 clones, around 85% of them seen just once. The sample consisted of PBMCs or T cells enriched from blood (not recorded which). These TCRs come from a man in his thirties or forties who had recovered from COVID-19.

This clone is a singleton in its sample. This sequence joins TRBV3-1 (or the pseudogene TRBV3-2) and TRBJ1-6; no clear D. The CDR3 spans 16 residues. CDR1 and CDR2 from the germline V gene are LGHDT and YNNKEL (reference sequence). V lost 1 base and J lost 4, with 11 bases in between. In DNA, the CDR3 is TGTGCCAGCAGCCAAGGTTTGTCAGATTATAATTCACCCCTCCACTTT. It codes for CASSQGLSDYNSPLHF.

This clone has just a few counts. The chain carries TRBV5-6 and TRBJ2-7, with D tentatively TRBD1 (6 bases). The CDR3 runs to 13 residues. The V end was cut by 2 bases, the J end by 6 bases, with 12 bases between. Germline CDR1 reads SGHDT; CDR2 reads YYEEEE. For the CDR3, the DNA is TGTGCCAGCAGCTTCCAGGGCAGGGGCGAGCAGTACTTC. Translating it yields CASSFQGRGEQYF.

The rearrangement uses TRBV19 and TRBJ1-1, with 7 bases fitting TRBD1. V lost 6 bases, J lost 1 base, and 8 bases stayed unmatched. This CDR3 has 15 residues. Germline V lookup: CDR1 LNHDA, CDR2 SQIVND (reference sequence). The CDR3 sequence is CASRRGGARNTEAFF. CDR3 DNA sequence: TGTGCCAGTAGAAGAGGGGGCGCGAGGAACACTGAAGCTTTCTTT. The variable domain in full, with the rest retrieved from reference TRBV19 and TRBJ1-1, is DGGITQSPKYLFRKEGQNVTLSCEQNLNHDAMYWYRQDPGQGLRLIYYSQIVNDFQKGDIAEGYSVSREKKESFPLTVTSAQKNPTAFYLCASRRGGARNTEAFFGQGTRLTVV.

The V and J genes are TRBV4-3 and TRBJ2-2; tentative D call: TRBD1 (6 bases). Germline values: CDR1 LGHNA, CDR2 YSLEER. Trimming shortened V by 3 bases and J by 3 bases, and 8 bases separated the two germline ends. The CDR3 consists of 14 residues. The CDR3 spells CASSQGADTGELFF. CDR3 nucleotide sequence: TGCGCCAGCAGCCAGGGGGCCGACACCGGGGAGCTGTTTTTT.

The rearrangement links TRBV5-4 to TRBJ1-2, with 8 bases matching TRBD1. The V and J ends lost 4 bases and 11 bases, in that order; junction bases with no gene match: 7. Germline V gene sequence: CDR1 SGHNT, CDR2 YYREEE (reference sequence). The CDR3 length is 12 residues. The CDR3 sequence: CASSDRGFGYTF. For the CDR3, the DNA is TGTGCCAGCAGCGACAGGGGATTCGGATACACCTTC.

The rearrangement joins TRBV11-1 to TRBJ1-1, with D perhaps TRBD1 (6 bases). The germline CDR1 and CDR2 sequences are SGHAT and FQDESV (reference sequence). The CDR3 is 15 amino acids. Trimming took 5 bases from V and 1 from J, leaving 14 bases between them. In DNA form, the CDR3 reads TGTGCCAGCAGCCGCTCAGGGGAAGGGAACACTGAAGCTTTCTTT. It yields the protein CASSRSGEGNTEAFF.

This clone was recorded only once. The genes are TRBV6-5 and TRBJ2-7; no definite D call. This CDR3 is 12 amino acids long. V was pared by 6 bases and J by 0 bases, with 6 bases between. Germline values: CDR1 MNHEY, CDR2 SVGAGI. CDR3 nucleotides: TGTGCCAGCAGCCAGGACTCCTACGAGCAGTACTTC. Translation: CASSQDSYEQYF.

CDR3 sequence: CASSNTIVRQGLNNEQFF. CDR3 coding DNA: TGCGCCAGCAGTAATACGATTGTTCGCCAGGGCCTAAACAATGAGCAGTTCTTC. V usage is TRBV10-2 and J usage is TRBJ2-1; D possibly corresponds to TRBD1 (5 bases). Per germline, CDR1 WSHSY and CDR2 SAAADI. The CDR3 totals 18 residues. V was shortened by 5 bases and J by 5 bases, with 25 bases between the two germline ends.

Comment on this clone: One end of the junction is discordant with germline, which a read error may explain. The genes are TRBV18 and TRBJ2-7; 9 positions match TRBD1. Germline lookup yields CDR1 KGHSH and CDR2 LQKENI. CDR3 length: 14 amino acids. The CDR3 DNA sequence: TGTGCCAGCACACCTGACAGGGGGGCGCGAGAGCAGTACTTC. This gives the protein CASTPDRGAREQYF.

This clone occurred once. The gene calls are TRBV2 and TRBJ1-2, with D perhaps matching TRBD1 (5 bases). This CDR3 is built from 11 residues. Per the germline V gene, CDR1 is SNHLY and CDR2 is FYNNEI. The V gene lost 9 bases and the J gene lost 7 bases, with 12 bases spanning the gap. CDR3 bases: TGTGCCAGACTGCAGGGTGGTGGCTACACCTTC. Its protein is CARLQGGGYTF.

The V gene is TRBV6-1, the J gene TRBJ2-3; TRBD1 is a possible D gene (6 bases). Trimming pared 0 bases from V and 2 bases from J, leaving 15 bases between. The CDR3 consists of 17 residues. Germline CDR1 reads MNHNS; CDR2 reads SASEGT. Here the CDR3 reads CASSEAVIQGYTDTQYF. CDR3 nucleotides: TGTGCCAGCAGTGAAGCCGTAATACAGGGCTACACAGATACGCAGTATTTT.

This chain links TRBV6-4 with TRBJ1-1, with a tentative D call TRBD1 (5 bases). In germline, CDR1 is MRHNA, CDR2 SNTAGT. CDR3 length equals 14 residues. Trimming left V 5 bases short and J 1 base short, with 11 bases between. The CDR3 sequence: CASSLSGGNTEAFF. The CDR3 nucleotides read TGTGCCAGCAGTCTCTCGGGGGGGAACACTGAAGCTTTCTTT.

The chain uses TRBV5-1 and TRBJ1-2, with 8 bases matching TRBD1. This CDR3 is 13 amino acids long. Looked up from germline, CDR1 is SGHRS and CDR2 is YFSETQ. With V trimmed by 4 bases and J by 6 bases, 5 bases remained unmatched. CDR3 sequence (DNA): TGCGCCAGCAGCCTGACAGGGGCGCATGGCTACACCTTC. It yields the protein CASSLTGAHGYTF.

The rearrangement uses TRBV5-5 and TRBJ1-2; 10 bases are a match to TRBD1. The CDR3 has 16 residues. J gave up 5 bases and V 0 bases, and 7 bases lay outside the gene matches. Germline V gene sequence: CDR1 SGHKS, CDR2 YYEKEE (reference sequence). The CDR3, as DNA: TGTGCCAGCAGCTTGGCTCCCGGGACAGGGGCTTATGGCTACACCTTC. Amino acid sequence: CASSLAPGTGAYGYTF.

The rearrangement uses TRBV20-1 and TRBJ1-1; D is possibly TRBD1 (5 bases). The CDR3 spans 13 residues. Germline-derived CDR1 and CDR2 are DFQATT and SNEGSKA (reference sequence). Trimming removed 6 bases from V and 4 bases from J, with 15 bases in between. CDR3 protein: CSASRGDLTEAFF. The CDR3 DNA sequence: TGCAGTGCAAGTCGGGGGGATCTCACTGAAGCTTTCTTT.

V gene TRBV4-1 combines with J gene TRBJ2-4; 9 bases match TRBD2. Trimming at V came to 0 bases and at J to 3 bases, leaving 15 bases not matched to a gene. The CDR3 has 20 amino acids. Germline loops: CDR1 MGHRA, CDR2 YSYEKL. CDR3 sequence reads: CASSQDFRAGGPRIKNIQYF. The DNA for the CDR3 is TGCGCCAGCAGCCAAGATTTTAGGGCGGGGGGGCCTCGAATCAAAAACATTCAGTACTTC.

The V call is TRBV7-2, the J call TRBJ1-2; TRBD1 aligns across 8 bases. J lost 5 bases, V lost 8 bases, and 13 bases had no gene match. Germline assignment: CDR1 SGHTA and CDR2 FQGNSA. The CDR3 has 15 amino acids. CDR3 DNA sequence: TGTGCCAGCCAATCCCAGGGGGCGCTTGGGTATGGCTACACCTTC. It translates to CASQSQGALGYGYTF.

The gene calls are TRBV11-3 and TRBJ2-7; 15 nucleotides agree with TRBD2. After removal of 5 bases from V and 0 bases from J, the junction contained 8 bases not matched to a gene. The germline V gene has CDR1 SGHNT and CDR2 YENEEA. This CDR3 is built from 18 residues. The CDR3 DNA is TGTGCCAGCAGCCCTGGACTAGCGGGGGGGGGTAGCTCCTACGAGCAGTACTTC. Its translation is CASSPGLAGGGSSYEQYF.

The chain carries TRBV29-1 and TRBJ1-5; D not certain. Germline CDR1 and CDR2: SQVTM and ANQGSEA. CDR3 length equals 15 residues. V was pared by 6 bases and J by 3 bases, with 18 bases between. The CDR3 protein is CSVADGVLFNQPQHF. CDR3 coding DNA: TGCAGCGTGGCCGACGGAGTCCTGTTCAATCAGCCCCAGCATTTT.

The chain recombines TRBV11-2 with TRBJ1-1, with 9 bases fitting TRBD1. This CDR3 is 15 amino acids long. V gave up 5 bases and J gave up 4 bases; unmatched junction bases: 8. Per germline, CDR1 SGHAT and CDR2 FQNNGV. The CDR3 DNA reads TGTGCCAGCAGCGTGGACAGGGGAGGGGTCACTGAAGCTTTCTTT. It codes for CASSVDRGGVTEAFF.

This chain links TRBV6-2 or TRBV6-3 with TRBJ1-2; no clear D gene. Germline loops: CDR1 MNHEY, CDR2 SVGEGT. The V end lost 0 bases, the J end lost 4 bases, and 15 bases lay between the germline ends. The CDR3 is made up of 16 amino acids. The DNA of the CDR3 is TGTGCCAGCAGTTACTCGTCCCTCGCGGGATCCTATGGCTACACCTTC. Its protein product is CASSYSSLAGSYGYTF.

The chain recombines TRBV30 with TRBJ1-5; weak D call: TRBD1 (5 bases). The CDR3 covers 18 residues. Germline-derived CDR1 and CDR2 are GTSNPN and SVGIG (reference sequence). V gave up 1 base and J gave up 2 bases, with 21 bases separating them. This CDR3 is CAWSEKTGTRFGNQPQHF. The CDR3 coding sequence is TGTGCCTGGAGTGAAAAAACAGGAACTCGGTTCGGCAATCAGCCCCAGCATTTT.

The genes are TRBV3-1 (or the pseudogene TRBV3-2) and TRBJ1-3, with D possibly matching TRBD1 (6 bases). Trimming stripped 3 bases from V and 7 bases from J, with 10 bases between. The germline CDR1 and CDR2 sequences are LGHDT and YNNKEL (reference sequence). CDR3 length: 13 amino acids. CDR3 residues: CASSHDRMNTIYF. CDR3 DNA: TGTGCCAGCAGCCATGACAGGATGAACACCATATATTTT.

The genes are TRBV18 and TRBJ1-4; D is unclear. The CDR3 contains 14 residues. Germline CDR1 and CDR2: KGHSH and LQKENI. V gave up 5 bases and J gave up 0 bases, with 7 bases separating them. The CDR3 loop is CASSYGTTNEKLFF. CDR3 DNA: TGTGCCAGCTCATACGGTACAACTAATGAAAAACTGTTTTTT.